The 22 T cell receptor beta chains reported below all come from one sample, sequenced in a study of blood T cell repertoires in COVID-19. Profiled with immunoSEQ multiplex PCR; TCRdb holds only in-frame clones, not every one. The sample has 150,000 or so clones, around 84% seen once; the top ten hold about 7%. Source material: peripheral blood. The receptors shown here come from a man aged 50 or older with active or convalescent COVID-19.

The chain links TRBV6-5 to TRBJ2-4, with TRBD1 matching over 9 bases. Per germline, CDR1 MNHEY and CDR2 SVGAGI. The CDR3 has 15 amino acids. After removal of 0 bases from V and 6 bases from J, the junction contained 3 bases not matched to a gene. The CDR3 sequence is CASSYSWTGVNIQYF. CDR3 DNA: TGTGCCAGCAGTTACTCGTGGACAGGGGTAAACATTCAGTACTTC.

The chain links TRBV2 to TRBJ2-5; the match to TRBD1 covers 8 bases. The CDR3 spans 14 residues. Germline V gene lookup returns CDR1 SNHLY and CDR2 FYNNEI. V shed 6 bases and J 1 base; nucleotides not matched to a gene: 4. In DNA form, the CDR3 reads TGTGCCAGCAGGGCTGACAGGGGCCAAGAGACCCAGTACTTC. Protein: CASRADRGQETQYF.

V usage is TRBV18 and J usage is TRBJ2-7, with 9 nucleotides matching TRBD1. V lost 5 bases, J lost 4 bases, and 6 bases stayed unmatched. Germline V CDR1 and CDR2: KGHSH, LQKENI. This CDR3 comprises 14 residues. The CDR3 DNA sequence: TGTGCCAGCTCATCCGGGACAGGGTTGTACGAGCAGTACTTC. Protein: CASSSGTGLYEQYF.

The gene calls are TRBV4-3 and TRBJ1-2; D uncertain. Per the germline V gene, CDR1 is LGHNA and CDR2 is YSLEER. This CDR3 is 17 amino acids long. Deletions cut 4 bases from V and 7 bases from J, with 25 bases between. The CDR3 nucleotides read TGCGCCAGCAGCCCGACTCCCGGGAACCTGGATAAGGTTGGCTACACCTTC. Encoded protein: CASSPTPGNLDKVGYTF.

CDR3 sequence reads: CASSSGTGGYEQYF. The DNA for the CDR3 is TGTGCCAGCAGTTCAGGGACAGGGGGCTACGAGCAGTACTTC. The chain uses TRBV27 and TRBJ2-7, with 11 bases lining up with TRBD1. Per germline, CDR1 MNHEY and CDR2 SMNVEV (reference sequence). There are 14 residues in the CDR3. V shed 4 bases, J shed 3 bases, and the junction held 2 bases outside the gene matches.

The rearrangement links TRBV18 to TRBJ1-5; D might be TRBD1 (6 bases). Germline V CDR1 and CDR2: KGHSH, LQKENI. V gave up 5 bases and J gave up 4 bases, with 9 bases separating them. The CDR3 has 13 amino acids. CDR3 sequence: CASSSRGNQPQHF. Here the CDR3 DNA reads TGTGCCAGCTCATCCAGGGGAAATCAGCCCCAGCATTTT.

This clone occurred a few times. V is TRBV2 and J is TRBJ2-7; 8 nucleotides agree with TRBD1. CDR3 size: 15 residues. The V gene's germline CDR1 is SNHLY and CDR2 FYNNEI. V lost 5 bases, J lost 2 bases, and 8 bases stayed unmatched. DNA for the CDR3: TGTGCCAGCAGTTCCATTGGACAGGGCCCCTACGAGCAGTACTTC. Protein sequence: CASSSIGQGPYEQYF.

Here the CDR3 reads CSVVKGRGGLYNEQFF. CDR3 nucleotide sequence: TGCAGCGTTGTCAAGGGGCGGGGGGGACTCTACAATGAGCAGTTCTTC. The rearrangement joins TRBV29-1 to TRBJ2-1, with 9 bases matching TRBD2. Germline CDR1 reads SQVTM; CDR2 reads ANQGSEA. V was pared by 4 bases and J by 3 bases, with 10 bases of the junction left unmatched. The CDR3 spans 16 residues.

This clone came up once. The CDR3 region is CASSWGGRRNEQFF. CDR3 DNA sequence: TGTGCCAGCAGTTGGGGCGGGAGGAGGAATGAGCAGTTCTTC. The rearrangement joins TRBV6-5 to TRBJ2-1; TRBD2 matches at 8 bases. The trim removed 4 bases at V and 7 bases at J, leaving 6 bases unmatched. Germline V lookup: CDR1 MNHEY, CDR2 SVGAGI. The CDR3 consists of 14 residues.

V usage is TRBV4-3 and J usage is TRBJ1-5; D is possibly TRBD1 (6 bases). This CDR3 has 17 amino acids. Trimming stripped 3 bases from V and 0 bases from J, with 15 bases between. Per the germline V gene, CDR1 is LGHNA and CDR2 is YSLEER. CDR3 in DNA: TGCGCCAGCAGCCAGGACTTAACAGGGTTTAGCAATCAGCCCCAGCATTTT. This gives the protein CASSQDLTGFSNQPQHF.

This clone has just a few counts. This chain connects TRBV4-3 to TRBJ1-4; no clear D gene. V was shortened by 0 bases and J by 0 bases, with 8 bases between the two germline ends. This CDR3 spans 16 amino acids. Germline V gene sequence: CDR1 LGHNA, CDR2 YSLEER. This CDR3 reads CASSQDGGATNEKLFF. DNA for the CDR3: TGCGCCAGCAGCCAAGATGGAGGCGCAACTAATGAAAAACTGTTTTTT.

The rearrangement joins TRBV29-1 to TRBJ1-4; 7 nucleotides align to TRBD1. From germline, CDR1 is SQVTM and CDR2 ANQGSEA. There are 13 residues in the CDR3. The ends lost 6 bases at V and 11 bases at J; junction bases unmatched: 12. CDR3: CSVVLTGLGKLFF. The CDR3 DNA reads TGCAGCGTGGTACTGACAGGGCTGGGGAAACTGTTTTTT.

The chain carries TRBV28 and TRBJ2-7, with D possibly being TRBD1 (5 bases). Germline V gene sequence: CDR1 MDHEN, CDR2 SYDVKM. The CDR3 is 15 amino acids. Deletions cut 3 bases from V and 9 bases from J, with 21 bases between. The CDR3 reads CASSLQGRVIRMQYF. CDR3 DNA: TGTGCCAGCAGTTTGCAGGGTAGGGTTATTAGAATGCAGTACTTC.

The chain joins TRBV10-2 to TRBJ2-3; 7 nucleotides agree with TRBD1. Looked up from germline, CDR1 is WSHSY and CDR2 is SAAADI. CDR3 size: 14 residues. Losses at the gene ends were 0 bases for V and 6 bases for J; bases not matched to a gene: 3. Here the CDR3 DNA reads TGCGCCAGCAGTGAGTCAGGGGGCTTGGATACGCAGTATTTT. Protein product: CASSESGGLDTQYF.

The CDR3 coding sequence is TGTGCCAGCAGTTCCGTACTGGATCAGCCCCAGCATTTT. Its protein is CASSSVLDQPQHF. This chain uses TRBV12-3 or TRBV12-4 with TRBJ1-5; D call uncertain. Deletions cut 4 bases from V and 5 bases from J, with 9 bases between. The CDR3 covers 13 residues.

The V call is TRBV25-1, the J call TRBJ1-1; D is perhaps TRBD1 (5 bases). V lost 1 base and J lost 6, with 15 bases in between. Germline V CDR1 and CDR2: MGHDK, SYGVNS. This CDR3 has 15 amino acids. CDR3 nucleotides: TGTGCCAGCAGTGAATTCGGAAGGGGCCCCCCTGAAGCTTTCTTT. Encoded protein: CASSEFGRGPPEAFF.

This chain links TRBV7-8 with TRBJ2-5; D perhaps matches TRBD2 (6 bases). This CDR3 has 16 residues. Trimming shortened V by 0 bases and J by 0 bases, and 11 bases separated the two germline ends. Germline V gives CDR1 SGHVS, CDR2 FQNEAQ. CDR3 sequence (DNA): TGTGCCAGCAGCTTAGCCCATGGGGGGTACCAAGAGACCCAGTACTTC. Translation gives CASSLAHGGYQETQYF.

The genes are TRBV3-1 (or the pseudogene TRBV3-2) and TRBJ2-7; 8 bases map to TRBD2. The CDR3 covers 15 residues. V was clipped by 4 bases and J by 1 base; unmatched bases: 6. Germline CDR1 is LGHDT and CDR2 is YNNKEL (reference sequence). The CDR3 coding sequence is TGTGCCAGCAGCCCCCCTAGCGGGCGTTCCTACGAGCAGTACTTC. Translated: CASSPPSGRSYEQYF.

The chain is built from TRBV5-5 and TRBJ2-1; 10 bases line up with TRBD2. The CDR3 is made up of 19 amino acids. The ends lost 0 bases at V and 0 bases at J; junction bases unmatched: 9. Germline V gene lookup returns CDR1 SGHKS and CDR2 YYEKEE (reference sequence). The chain's CDR3 is CASSLESGRADPSYNEQFF. CDR3 bases: TGTGCCAGCAGCTTGGAAAGCGGGAGGGCCGACCCCTCCTACAATGAGCAGTTCTTC.

The V call is TRBV5-5, the J call TRBJ2-7; D may be TRBD1 (6 bases). CDR1 SGHKS and CDR2 YYEKEE come from the germline V gene (reference sequence). V lost 0 bases, J lost 10 bases, and 14 bases lay in between. The CDR3 covers 13 residues. CDR3 DNA: TGTGCCAGCAGCTTGGTCTTGGGGGCTGAACAGTACTTC. Translation gives CASSLVLGAEQYF.

The chain has TRBV4-2 and TRBJ2-1; 14 positions match TRBD2. The germline V gene encodes CDR1 LGHNA and CDR2 YNFKEQ. The CDR3 has 17 residues. The V gene end was trimmed by 0 bases and the J gene end by 6 bases; junction bases not matched to a gene: 4. The CDR3 nucleotides are TGTGCCAGCAGCCAAGATCGCGGGACTAGCGGGAGCAATGAGCAGTTCTTC. This translates into CASSQDRGTSGSNEQFF.

This sequence joins TRBV2 and TRBJ1-1; D ambiguous. Trimming pared 6 bases from V and 1 base from J, leaving 18 bases between. Germline CDR1 SNHLY, CDR2 FYNNEI. CDR3 length equals 16 residues. The CDR3 sequence: CASSVRSLTANTEAFF. The CDR3 nucleotides read TGTGCCAGCAGCGTCCGATCTCTTACAGCGAACACTGAAGCTTTCTTT.